This T cell receptor (beta chain) stems from a study of cytomegalovirus exposure and HLA in healthy donors (dated by TCRdb to between 2016 and 2019). Some background on the complete study: According to a later analysis, one platform produced both the 100 to 150 validation repertoires and the roughly 640 repertoires of the first cohort. The study aimed to test whether cataloging public T cell receptors could reveal signatures of past pathogen exposure. In addition to the first cohort of 666 subjects, a separate validation cohort of approximately 110 different subjects was used. The study combined high-throughput TCR immunosequencing, statistical association of individual TCRs with disease status, and machine learning to predict cytomegalovirus infection status. The research as a whole found: Most TCR sequences were seen in very few donors, while some public TCRs were found in many individuals. A total of roughly 160 TCR beta chains were listed by the study as associated with cytomegalovirus. A later analysis had no HLA typing for the validation cohort, so co-occurrence there was scored across all 120 repertoires. In vitro tests confirmed that a few of the cytomegalovirus-associated TCR beta chains recognize cytomegalovirus antigens. It was suggested by the authors that the approach could potentially be generalized to other disease states and immunological phenotypes. Cytomegalovirus status was reported to be diagnosed by the classifier with high specificity and sensitivity in both the original and validation cohorts. A later analysis found that TCRs clustered in the first cohort also tended to co-occur in the roughly 120 validation repertoires, with approximately 93% of cluster scores above 0.

Separate from the roughly 630-subject first cohort, the validation cohort of more than 90 subjects was the group to which the donors belonged. The library was made by the immunoSEQ multiplex PCR assay. The authors' pipeline ran thus. To diagnose cytomegalovirus status from the catalog of TCR beta chain sequences, a statistical classification framework was built. The table comes from immuneACCESS by way of TCRdb, which keeps in-frame sequences with V and J called. Part of the clones is missing from these tables; in studies checked, under half for an unresolved V gene and the rest for unknown reasons. D and trimming come from the DNA, and the V and J calls and clone size come from that table. In all, the sample holds about 160,000 clones, and 89% of those were seen once. The top ten clones comprise over 9% of the sample. With respect to this clone: Its target antigen remains unknown. Base qualities were left out, and no much larger clone turns up one base away.

CDR1 is given as SGHTA and CDR2 as FQGTGA, both from the germline V gene. The CDR3 spans 15 residues, from the cysteine through the phenylalanine. The read is trimmed to its CDR3 DNA, 45 bases read in frame from base 1. Trimming takes 2 bases from V and 0 bases from J, and the germline ends sit 9 bases apart. The sequencing sample was made of PBMCs. This clonotype originated in a woman aged 18-29 years in good health and CMV-seropositive. The chain employs TRBV7-3 and TRBJ2-3; possibly the D gene is TRBD2, per 6 matching bases. The DNA sequence is TGTGCCAGCAGCTTAGACGGGACTAGCACAGATACGCAGTATTTT. Its protein product is CASSLDGTSTDTQYF. Outside the CDR3, residues come from the reference TRBV7-3 and TRBJ2-3 proteins, so the full variable domain is: GAGVSQTPSNKVTEKGKYVELRCDPISGHTALYWYRQSLGQGPEFLIYFQGTGAADDSGLPNDRFFAVRPEGSVSTLKIQRTERGDSAVYLCASSLDGTSTDTQYFGPGTRLTVL.